This TCR beta chain appears in the sequencing data of a study of blood T cell repertoires in COVID-19. Study context: Researchers got acute and convalescent COVID-19 samples from the United States, Italy and Spain. Nucleic acid was either cDNA or gDNA, and it came from T cells, B-cell-depleted T cells, or PBMCs.

The V and J ends lost 5 bases and 13 bases respectively, with 17 bases between them. The germline V gene has CDR1 MNHNY and CDR2 SVGAGI (reference sequence). CDR3 length equals 12 residues. Repertoires were generated with immunoSEQ multiplex PCR, while TCRdb's copy carries only in-frame clones and drops some. This sample has roughly 20,000 clones, with roughly 78% found just once. The rearrangement uses TRBV6-6 and TRBJ1-1; D perhaps matches TRBD1 (5 bases). The origin of this receptor is a man of 80 years or more with acute or convalescent COVID-19. The sequencing sample was made of peripheral blood. CDR3 nucleotide sequence: TGTGCCAGCAGTGGACCGACAGAGAATGGTTTCTTT. This translates into CASSGPTENGFF.